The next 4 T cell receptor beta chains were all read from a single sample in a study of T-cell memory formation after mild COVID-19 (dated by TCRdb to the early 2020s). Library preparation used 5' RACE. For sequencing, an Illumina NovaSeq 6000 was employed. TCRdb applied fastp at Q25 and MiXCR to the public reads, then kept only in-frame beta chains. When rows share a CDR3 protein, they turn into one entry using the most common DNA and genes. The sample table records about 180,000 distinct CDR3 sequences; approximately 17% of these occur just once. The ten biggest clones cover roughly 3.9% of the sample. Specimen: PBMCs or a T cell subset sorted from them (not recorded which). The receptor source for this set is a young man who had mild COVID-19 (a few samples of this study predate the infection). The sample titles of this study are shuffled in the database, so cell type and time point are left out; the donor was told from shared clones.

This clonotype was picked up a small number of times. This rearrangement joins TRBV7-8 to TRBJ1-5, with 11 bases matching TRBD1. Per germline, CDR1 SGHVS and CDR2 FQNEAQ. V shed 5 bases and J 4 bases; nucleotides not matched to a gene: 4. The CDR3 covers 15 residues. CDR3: CASSAGQGANQPQHF. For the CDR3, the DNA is TGTGCCAGCAGCGCCGGACAGGGGGCTAATCAGCCCCAGCATTTT.

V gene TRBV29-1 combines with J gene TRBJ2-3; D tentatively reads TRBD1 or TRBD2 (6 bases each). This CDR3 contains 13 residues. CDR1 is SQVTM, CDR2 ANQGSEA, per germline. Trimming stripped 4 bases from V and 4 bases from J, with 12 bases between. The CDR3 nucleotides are TGCAGCGTTGCGGGGGCTATCTCAGATACGCAGTATTTT. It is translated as CSVAGAISDTQYF.

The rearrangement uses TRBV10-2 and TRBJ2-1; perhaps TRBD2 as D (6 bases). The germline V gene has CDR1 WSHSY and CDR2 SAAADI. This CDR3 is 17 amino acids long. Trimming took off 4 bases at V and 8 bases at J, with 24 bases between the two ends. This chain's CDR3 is CASSGSGTSKPGDEQFF. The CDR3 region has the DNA TGCGCCAGCAGTGGCTCCGGGACCTCCAAGCCGGGGGATGAGCAGTTCTTC.

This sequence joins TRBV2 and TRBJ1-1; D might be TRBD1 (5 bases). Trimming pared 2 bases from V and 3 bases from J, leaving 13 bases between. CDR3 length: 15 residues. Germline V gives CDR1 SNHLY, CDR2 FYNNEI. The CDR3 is CASSEQGGSYTEAFF. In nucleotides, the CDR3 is TGTGCCAGCAGTGAACAGGGAGGATCGTACACTGAAGCTTTCTTT.